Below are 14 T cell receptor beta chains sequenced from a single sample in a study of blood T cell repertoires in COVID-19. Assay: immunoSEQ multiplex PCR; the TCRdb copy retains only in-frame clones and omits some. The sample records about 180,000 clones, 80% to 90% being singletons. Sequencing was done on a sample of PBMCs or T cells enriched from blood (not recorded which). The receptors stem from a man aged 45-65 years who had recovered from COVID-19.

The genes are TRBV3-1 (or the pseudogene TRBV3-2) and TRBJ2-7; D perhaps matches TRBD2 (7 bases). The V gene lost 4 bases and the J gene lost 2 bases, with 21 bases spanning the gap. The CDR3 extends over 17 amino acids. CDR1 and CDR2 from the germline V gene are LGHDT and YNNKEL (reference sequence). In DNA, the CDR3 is TGTGCCAGCAGCCCCCCTACTGGGCGGGGGCCGACCTACGAGCAGTACTTC. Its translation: CASSPPTGRGPTYEQYF.

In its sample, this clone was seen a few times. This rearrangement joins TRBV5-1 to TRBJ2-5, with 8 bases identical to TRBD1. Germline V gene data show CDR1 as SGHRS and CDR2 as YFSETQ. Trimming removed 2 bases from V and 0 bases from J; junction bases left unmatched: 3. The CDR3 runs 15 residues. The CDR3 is CASSFRQGHQETQYF. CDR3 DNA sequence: TGCGCCAGCAGCTTCAGACAGGGGCACCAAGAGACCCAGTACTTC.

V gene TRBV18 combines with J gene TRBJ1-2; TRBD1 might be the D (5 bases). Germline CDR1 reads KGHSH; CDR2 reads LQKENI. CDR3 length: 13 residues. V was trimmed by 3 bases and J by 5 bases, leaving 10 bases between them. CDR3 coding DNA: TGTGCCAGCTCACCGGGACTTCCGTATGGCTACACCTTC. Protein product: CASSPGLPYGYTF.

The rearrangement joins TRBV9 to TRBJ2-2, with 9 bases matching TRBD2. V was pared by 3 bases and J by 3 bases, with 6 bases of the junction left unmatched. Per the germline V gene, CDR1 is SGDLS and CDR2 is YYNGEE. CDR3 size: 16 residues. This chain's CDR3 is CASSGGTSRDTGELFF. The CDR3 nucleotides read TGTGCCAGCAGCGGGGGGACTAGCCGTGACACCGGGGAGCTGTTTTTT. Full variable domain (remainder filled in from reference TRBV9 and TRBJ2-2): DSGVTQTPKHLITATGQRVTLRCSPRSGDLSVYWYQQSLDQGLQFLIQYYNGEERAKGNILERFSAQQFPDLHSELNLSSLELGDSALYFCASSGGTSRDTGELFFGEGSRLTVL.

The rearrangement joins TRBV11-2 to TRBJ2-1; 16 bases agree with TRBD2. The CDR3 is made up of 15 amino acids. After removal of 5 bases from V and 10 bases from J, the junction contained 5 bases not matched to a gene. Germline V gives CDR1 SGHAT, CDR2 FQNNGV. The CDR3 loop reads CASSVGLAGGREQFF. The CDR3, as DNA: TGTGCCAGCAGCGTGGGACTAGCGGGGGGGCGAGAGCAGTTCTTC. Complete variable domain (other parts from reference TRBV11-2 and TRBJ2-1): EAGVAQSPRYKIIEKRQSVAFWCNPISGHATLYWYQQILGQGPKLLIQFQNNGVVDDSQLPKDRFSAERLKGVDSTLKIQPAKLEDSAVYLCASSVGLAGGREQFFGPGTRLTVL.

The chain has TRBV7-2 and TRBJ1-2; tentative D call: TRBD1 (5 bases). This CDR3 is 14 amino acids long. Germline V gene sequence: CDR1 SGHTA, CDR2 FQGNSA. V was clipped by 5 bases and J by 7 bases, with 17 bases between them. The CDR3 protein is CASSPAGGSRGYTF. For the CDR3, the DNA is TGTGCCAGCAGCCCCGCCGGGGGGAGTCGTGGCTACACCTTC.

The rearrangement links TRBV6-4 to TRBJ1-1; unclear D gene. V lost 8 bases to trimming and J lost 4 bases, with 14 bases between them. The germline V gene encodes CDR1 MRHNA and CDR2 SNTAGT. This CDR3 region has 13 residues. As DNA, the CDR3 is TGTGCCAGCTCAGTTCTAACGGGCACTGAAGCTTTCTTT. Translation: CASSVLTGTEAFF.

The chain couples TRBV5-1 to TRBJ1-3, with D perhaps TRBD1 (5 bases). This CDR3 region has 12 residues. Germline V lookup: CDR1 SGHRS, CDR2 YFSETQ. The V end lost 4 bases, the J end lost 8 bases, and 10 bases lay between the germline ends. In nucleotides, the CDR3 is TGCGCCAGCAGCCCTGAACAGGACACCATATATTTT. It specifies CASSPEQDTIYF.

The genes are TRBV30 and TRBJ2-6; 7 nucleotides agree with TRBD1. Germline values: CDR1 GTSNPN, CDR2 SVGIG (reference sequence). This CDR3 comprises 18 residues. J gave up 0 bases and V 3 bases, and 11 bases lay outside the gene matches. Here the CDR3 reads CAWRGEPQGRSGANVLTF. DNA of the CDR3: TGTGCCTGGAGGGGAGAACCACAGGGGCGCTCTGGGGCCAACGTCCTGACTTTC.

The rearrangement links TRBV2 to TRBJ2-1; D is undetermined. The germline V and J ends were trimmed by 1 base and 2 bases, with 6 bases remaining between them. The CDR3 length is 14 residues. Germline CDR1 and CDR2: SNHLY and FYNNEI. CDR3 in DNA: TGTGCCAGCAGTGAAGGGCTAGCCTACAATGAGCAGTTCTTC. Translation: CASSEGLAYNEQFF.

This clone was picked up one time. CDR3 amino acids: CASSPILEGTEAFF. The CDR3 region has the DNA TGTGCCAGCTCACCCATCCTGGAGGGCACTGAAGCTTTCTTT. The chain has TRBV18 and TRBJ1-1; no definite D call. The CDR3 runs to 14 residues. The germline gives CDR1 KGHSH, CDR2 LQKENI. V was clipped by 3 bases and J by 4 bases, with 12 bases between them.

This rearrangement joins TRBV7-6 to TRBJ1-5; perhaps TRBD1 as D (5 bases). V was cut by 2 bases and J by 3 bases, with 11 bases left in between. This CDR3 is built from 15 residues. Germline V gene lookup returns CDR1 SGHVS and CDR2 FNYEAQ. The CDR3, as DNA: TGTGCCAGCAGCTTACGGCAGGGCTTCAATCAGCCCCAGCATTTT. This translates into CASSLRQGFNQPQHF. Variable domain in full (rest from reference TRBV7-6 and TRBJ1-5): GAGVSQSPRYKVTKRGQDVALRCDPISGHVSLYWYRQALGQGPEFLTYFNYEAQQDKSGLPNDRFSAERPEGSISTLTIQRTEQRDSAMYRCASSLRQGFNQPQHFGDGTRLSIL.

CDR3 nucleotides: TGTGCCAGCAGCCAAGATACGGGGACTTATGGCTACACCTTC. This translates into CASSQDTGTYGYTF. This chain joins TRBV3-1 (or the pseudogene TRBV3-2) and TRBJ1-2, with D possibly TRBD1 on 5 matching bases. V was shortened by 0 bases and J by 5 bases, with 10 bases between the two germline ends. CDR3 length: 14 amino acids. Germline V gives CDR1 LGHDT, CDR2 YNNKEL (reference sequence).

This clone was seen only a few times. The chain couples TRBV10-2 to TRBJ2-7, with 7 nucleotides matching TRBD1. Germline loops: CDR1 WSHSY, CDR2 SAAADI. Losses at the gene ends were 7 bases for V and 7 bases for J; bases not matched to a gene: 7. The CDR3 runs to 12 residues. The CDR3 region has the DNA TGCGCCAGCACCGAGGGGGCTCGAGAGCAGTACTTC. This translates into CASTEGAREQYF.